These 29 T cell receptor beta chains were sequenced from one sample in a study of regulatory T cells in long-lasting Graves disease. Time point: newly diagnosed GD, antithyroid drugs for less than 3 months. TCR sequences were obtained from RNA taken from PBMCs. Arm-PCR of CDR3 regions and iRepertoire HTBI primers were the basis on which TCR beta libraries were built. Via MiXCR, TCRdb re-called the multiplex PCR reads, giving one row per CDR3 protein. The profile shows a few hundred thousand distinct CDR3 sequences, roughly 15% of them singletons. This sample was also put to use in a study of T cells in Graves' hyperthyroidism and ophthalmopathy.

The starting material was peripheral blood mononuclear cells (PBMCs), obtained at new diagnosis, from a patient treated with antithyroid drugs. The source of these receptors is a woman between 35 and 50 years old with Graves disease.

This clonotype was seen a handful of times. The rearrangement links TRBV10-3 to TRBJ2-3; unclear D gene. Germline-derived CDR1 and CDR2 are ENHRY and SYGVKD. The CDR3 covers 15 residues. V was pared by 7 bases and J by 0 bases, with 14 bases between. Written as DNA, the CDR3 is TGTGCCATCATGCCCAGCGTGGGTAGCACAGATACGCAGTATTTT. This gives the protein CAIMPSVGSTDTQYF.

This clonotype showed up just a few times. J is TRBJ2-1 and V is TRBV20-1, with 9 bases fitting TRBD2. J was trimmed by 7 bases and V by 0 bases; bases with no gene match: 10. The CDR3 length is 16 residues. Germline lookup yields CDR1 DFQATT and CDR2 SNEGSKA (reference sequence). For the CDR3, the DNA is TGCAGTGCTAGAGACCAGGGGACTAGCCCTGGGAATGAGCAGTTCTTC. Its protein is CSARDQGTSPGNEQFF.

This clonotype has only a few counts. The gene calls are TRBV18 and TRBJ2-7, with D perhaps assigned TRBD1 or TRBD2 (5 bases each). The V end was cut by 2 bases, the J end by 7 bases, with 15 bases between. In germline, CDR1 is KGHSH, CDR2 LQKENI. There are 14 residues in the CDR3. The CDR3 DNA follows: TGTGCCAGCTCACCAATGGGACCCCCCTTTGAGCAGTACTTC. Amino acid sequence: CASSPMGPPFEQYF.

This clonotype was observed a handful of times. This chain uses TRBV6-4 with TRBJ2-2, with TRBD1 identical over 7 bases. There are 14 residues in the CDR3. Germline V CDR1 and CDR2: MRHNA, SNTAGT. J gave up 4 bases and V 5 bases, and 4 bases lay outside the gene matches. CDR3 sequence reads: CASSTQGTTGELFF. The CDR3 nucleotides read TGTGCCAGCAGTACACAGGGGACCACCGGGGAGCTGTTTTTT.

This clonotype was seen many times. The V and J genes are TRBV11-2 and TRBJ2-1; D is perhaps TRBD1 or TRBD2 (5 bases each). Germline CDR1 and CDR2: SGHAT and FQNNGV. The ends were cut back, 5 bases at V and 3 bases at J, with 14 bases in the middle. The CDR3 has 15 amino acids. This chain's CDR3 is CASSRGQGIYNEQFF. CDR3 DNA sequence: TGTGCCAGCAGCCGGGGCCAGGGAATCTACAATGAGCAGTTCTTC.

In its sample, this clonotype was seen many times. The chain combines TRBV11-2 with TRBJ2-3; either TRBD1 or TRBD2 may fit D (5 bases each). V was cut by 5 bases and J by 0 bases, with 12 bases left in between. Germline V gene lookup returns CDR1 SGHAT and CDR2 FQNNGV. The CDR3 runs 15 residues. The CDR3 sequence: CASSTRGGSTDTQYF. As DNA, the CDR3 is TGTGCCAGCAGCACCCGGGGCGGAAGCACAGATACGCAGTATTTT. The full variable domain, rest sourced from reference TRBV11-2 and TRBJ2-3, is EAGVAQSPRYKIIEKRQSVAFWCNPISGHATLYWYQQILGQGPKLLIQFQNNGVVDDSQLPKDRFSAERLKGVDSTLKIQPAKLEDSAVYLCASSTRGGSTDTQYFGPGTRLTVL.

Points on this clonotype: This likely reflects a read error, since a far larger clone is one base away. The rearrangement uses TRBV13 and TRBJ2-7, with a tentative D call TRBD1 (6 bases). This CDR3 has 12 residues. CDR1 and CDR2 from the germline V gene are PRHDT and FYEKMQ (reference sequence). The ends were cut back, 5 bases at V and 3 bases at J, with 8 bases in the middle. This CDR3 reads CASSMDSYEQYF. For the CDR3, the DNA is TGTGCCAGCAGCATGGACAGCTACGAGCAGTACTTC.

This clonotype was seen more than once but under ten times. This may stem from a read error, because a much larger clone lies one nucleotide away. The chain has TRBV11-3 and TRBJ2-7; D unclear. Trimming left V 8 bases short and J 5 bases short, with 19 bases between. CDR1 is SGHNT and CDR2 is YENEEA in the germline V gene. The CDR3 is made up of 14 amino acids. CDR3 region: CASSVMEPPNEQYF. The CDR3 DNA follows: TGTGCCAGCTCGGTTATGGAGCCCCCAAACGAGCAGTACTTC.

The table lists this clonotype with a count of one. The chain recombines TRBV28 with TRBJ2-5, with 9 positions matching TRBD1. From germline, CDR1 is MDHEN and CDR2 SYDVKM. The CDR3 totals 17 residues. V gave up 5 bases and J gave up 4 bases; unmatched junction bases: 14. The CDR3 loop reads CASSHRDRDLFRETQYF. The CDR3 DNA is TGTGCCAGCAGTCATCGGGACAGGGATTTATTCCGAGAGACCCAGTACTTC. Using reference TRBV28 and TRBJ2-5 for the parts outside the CDR3, the full variable domain is DVKVTQSSRYLVKRTGEKVFLECVQDMDHENMFWYRQDPGLGLRLIYFSYDVKMKEKGDIPEGYSVSREKKERFSLILESASTNQTSMYLCASSHRDRDLFRETQYFGPGTRLLVL.

This clonotype was seen ten or more times. The rearrangement links TRBV11-2 to TRBJ2-1; 9 bases agree with TRBD2. The germline V gene encodes CDR1 SGHAT and CDR2 FQNNGV. The length of the CDR3 is 15 residues. The V gene end was trimmed by 5 bases and the J gene end by 6 bases; junction bases not matched to a gene: 8. CDR3 DNA: TGTGCCAGCAGCACTCTAGCGGGACCCCTCAATGAGCAGTTCTTC. Protein product: CASSTLAGPLNEQFF.

This clonotype has at least ten counts. The chain is built from TRBV5-5 and TRBJ2-3; 8 nucleotides match TRBD1. The germline V gene encodes CDR1 SGHKS and CDR2 YYEKEE (reference sequence). This CDR3 is built from 16 residues. Losses at the gene ends were 4 bases for V and 4 bases for J; bases not matched to a gene: 11. The CDR3 sequence is CASSLAGQGLSDTQYF. CDR3 DNA: TGTGCCAGCAGCCTCGCCGGACAGGGTTTGTCAGATACGCAGTATTTT.

This clonotype occurred many times. The chain combines TRBV24-1 with TRBJ2-1; D is possibly TRBD2 (7 bases). Germline-derived CDR1 and CDR2 are KGHDR and SFDVKD. The CDR3 has 17 residues. V was shortened by 4 bases and J by 9 bases, with 24 bases between the two germline ends. The CDR3 DNA sequence: TGTGCCACCAGTGACCCCGGGGAGGGGGGGACTCCGTCTGAGCAGTTCTTC. Amino acid sequence: CATSDPGEGGTPSEQFF.

This clonotype showed up just once. A much larger clonotype is one base distant, so this may be a read error. The chain combines TRBV28 with TRBJ2-7; 11 nucleotides match TRBD2. The CDR3 extends over 18 amino acids. Germline V lookup: CDR1 MDHEN, CDR2 SYDVKM. J was trimmed by 7 bases and V by 5 bases; bases with no gene match: 19. As DNA, the CDR3 is TGTGCCAGCAGTACCCGACTAGCGGGAAAAAGCTCCTACAATGAGCAGTACTTC. Translating gives CASSTRLAGKSSYNEQYF.

This clonotype was counted between two and nine times. The genes are TRBV5-5 and TRBJ2-7; perhaps TRBD1 as D (6 bases). The CDR3 extends over 16 amino acids. Germline V gene lookup returns CDR1 SGHKS and CDR2 YYEKEE (reference sequence). The V and J ends lost 0 bases and 0 bases respectively, with 13 bases between them. The CDR3 nucleotides are TGTGCCAGCAGCTTGGGGCTGGTAGGGGGCTCCTACGAGCAGTACTTC. Its protein product is CASSLGLVGGSYEQYF.

This clonotype occurred many times. The chain has TRBV10-3 and TRBJ2-1; either TRBD1 or TRBD2 may supply D (5 bases each). The germline V gene has CDR1 ENHRY and CDR2 SYGVKD. The CDR3 has 14 amino acids. Trimming removed 0 bases at V and 6 bases at J, with 9 bases between. The CDR3 DNA reads as TGTGCCATCAGTGAGTCGAAGGGGACCAATGAGCAGTTCTTC. Encoded protein: CAISESKGTNEQFF.

This clonotype showed up many times. V and J are TRBV5-1 and TRBJ2-3; TRBD1 matches 7 bases. After removal of 1 base from V and 5 bases from J, the junction contained 1 base not matched to a gene. This CDR3 is 13 amino acids long. Germline V gene sequence: CDR1 SGHRS, CDR2 YFSETQ. This CDR3 is CASSLNRGDTQYF. For the CDR3, the DNA is TGCGCCAGCAGCTTGAACAGGGGAGATACGCAGTATTTT.

This clonotype showed up many times. The chain combines TRBV2 with TRBJ2-5, with 14 bases identical to TRBD2. CDR3 length equals 15 residues. The germline gives CDR1 SNHLY, CDR2 FYNNEI. Losses at the gene ends were 6 bases for V and 4 bases for J; bases not matched to a gene: 4. The CDR3 DNA reads as TGTGCCAGCAGGGGGACTAGCGGGAGTTCAGAGACCCAGTACTTC. The encoded protein is CASRGTSGSSETQYF.

This clonotype was observed a few times. The chain uses TRBV9 and TRBJ2-2; D gene ambiguous. Germline V gene data show CDR1 as SGDLS and CDR2 as YYNGEE. The CDR3 sequence is 15 residues long. Deletions cut 1 base from V and 1 base from J, with 8 bases between. The CDR3: CASSVYHQNTGELFF. CDR3 bases: TGTGCCAGCAGCGTATACCATCAGAACACCGGGGAGCTGTTTTTT.

In this sample, this clonotype turned up a few times. It may be a read error: a sequence one base away is much more abundant. Likely a read error: the CDR3 ends without its conserved phenylalanine or tryptophan. V and J are TRBV6-1 and TRBJ2-7, with TRBD1 matching over 8 bases. Trimming at V came to 1 base and at J to 6 bases, leaving 5 bases not matched to a gene. Germline V gives CDR1 MNHNS, CDR2 SASEGT. The CDR3 extends over 14 amino acids. CDR3 sequence (DNA): TGTGCCAGCAGTGAAGACTTCAGGGGGCCCGAGCAGTACCTC. Its protein product is CASSEDFRGPEQYL.

This clonotype was seen repeatedly, ten times or more. The rearrangement links TRBV7-8 to TRBJ2-7; TRBD1 matches 7 bases. CDR1 is SGHVS and CDR2 is FQNEAQ in the germline V gene. The V gene end was trimmed by 0 bases and the J gene end by 3 bases; junction bases not matched to a gene: 2. The CDR3 is 14 amino acids. The CDR3 DNA is TGTGCCAGCAGCTTAGCTTGGACAGGCTACGAGCAGTACTTC. Protein sequence: CASSLAWTGYEQYF.

This clonotype was found many times. V gene TRBV18 combines with J gene TRBJ1-2; TRBD1 agrees at 8 bases. Unmatched junction bases numbered 4, after V lost 3 bases and J lost 4 bases. The V gene's germline CDR1 is KGHSH and CDR2 LQKENI. The CDR3 is made up of 14 amino acids. DNA for the CDR3: TGTGCCAGCTCACCTTACGGACAGGGCTATGGCTACACCTTC. Amino acids: CASSPYGQGYGYTF.

Turning to this clonotype: At one of its ends the junction is not consistent with the germline gene, which may arise from a read error. The chain recombines TRBV2 with TRBJ1-1, with D possibly matching TRBD1 (6 bases). The CDR3 runs 13 residues. Looked up from germline, CDR1 is SNHLY and CDR2 is FYNNEI. The CDR3 DNA reads as TGCGCCAGCAGCCAAGACAGGAGGGTCAAAGCTTTCTTT. Its protein is CASSQDRRVKAFF.

The chain joins TRBV20-1 to TRBJ1-2; 7 positions match TRBD1. The CDR3 contains 11 residues. CDR1 is DFQATT and CDR2 is SNEGSKA in the germline V gene (reference sequence). Losses at the gene ends were 6 bases for V and 7 bases for J; bases not matched to a gene: 5. In nucleotides, the CDR3 is TGCAGTGCAAACCACAGGGGTGGCTACACCTTC. Amino acid sequence: CSANHRGGYTF.

The CDR3 here is CASSPTARTEQYF. In nucleotides, the CDR3 is TGTGCCAGCAGCCCTACCGCCCGGACCGAGCAGTACTTC. The rearrangement links TRBV5-5 to TRBJ2-7; D call uncertain. Germline CDR1 is SGHKS and CDR2 is YYEKEE (reference sequence). The V end was cut by 4 bases, the J end by 6 bases, with 14 bases between. This CDR3 comprises 13 residues.

This chain connects TRBV18 to TRBJ1-2, with D maybe TRBD1 (5 bases). Trimming took off 3 bases at V and 1 base at J, with 12 bases between the two ends. The CDR3 is 15 amino acids. The germline V gene encodes CDR1 KGHSH and CDR2 LQKENI. The CDR3 nucleotides are TGTGCCAGCTCACCCCCGGGACCGTTTAACTATGGCTACACCTTC. Protein product: CASSPPGPFNYGYTF.

The chain carries TRBV6-1 and TRBJ1-5; D perhaps matches TRBD1 (5 bases). CDR3 length: 14 amino acids. V shed 3 bases and J shed 5 bases, with 11 bases lying between them. The germline V gene has CDR1 MNHNS and CDR2 SASEGT. In DNA form, the CDR3 reads TGTGCCAGCAGTGAGGACACAATTTATCAGCCCCAGCATTTT. This codes for CASSEDTIYQPQHF.

This clonotype was observed many times. The J gene is TRBJ2-1, the V gene TRBV14; 14 nucleotides align to TRBD2. V was pared by 4 bases and J by 8 bases, with 7 bases of the junction left unmatched. The CDR3 is 16 residues long. Germline-derived CDR1 and CDR2 are SGHDN and FVKESK. The CDR3 here is CASSRLGLAGGYEQFF. CDR3 coding DNA: TGTGCCAGCAGCCGGCTCGGACTAGCGGGAGGATATGAGCAGTTCTTC.

This clonotype was counted many times. The chain uses TRBV7-3 and TRBJ2-1; maybe TRBD1 (6 bases). Germline V gene lookup returns CDR1 SGHTA and CDR2 FQGTGA. V shed 4 bases and J shed 4 bases, with 14 bases lying between them. The CDR3 has 15 amino acids. CDR3 DNA: TGTGCCAGCAGCTCAATGTCACAGGGTTACAATGAGCAGTTCTTC. Protein sequence: CASSSMSQGYNEQFF.

This clonotype was seen repeatedly, ten times or more. The chain couples TRBV20-1 to TRBJ2-7; 9 nucleotides line up with TRBD2. After removal of 6 bases from V and 4 bases from J, the junction contained 7 bases not matched to a gene. This CDR3 contains 13 residues. Germline CDR1 DFQATT, CDR2 SNEGSKA (reference sequence). CDR3 DNA sequence: TGCAGTGCCATGACTAGCGGAACGTACGAGCAGTACTTC. As protein: CSAMTSGTYEQYF.